A single sample gave rise to the 22 T cell receptor beta chains below, sequenced in a study of blood T cell repertoires in COVID-19. Sequencing used immunoSEQ multiplex PCR; TCRdb keeps in-frame clones, though not all of them. This table holds 200,000 to 300,000 clones, 70% to 90% found once. Input material: peripheral blood. These TCRs come from a young man with active or convalescent COVID-19.

The V call is TRBV9, the J call TRBJ2-3, with D uncertain. There are 12 residues in the CDR3. Germline CDR1 and CDR2: SGDLS and YYNGEE. V gave up 3 bases and J gave up 0 bases, with 2 bases separating them. CDR3 nucleotide sequence: TGTGCCAGCAGCGCTAGCACAGATACGCAGTATTTT. Its translation is CASSASTDTQYF.

The chain has TRBV7-6 and TRBJ2-3; D is perhaps TRBD2 (6 bases). The CDR3 consists of 15 residues. Germline-derived CDR1 and CDR2 are SGHVS and FNYEAQ. V lost 8 bases to trimming and J lost 0 bases, with 15 bases between them. The CDR3 here is CASSGDAHSTDTQYF. The CDR3 DNA reads TGTGCCAGCTCGGGGGACGCACACAGCACAGATACGCAGTATTTT. The full variable domain, completed using reference TRBV7-6 and TRBJ2-3, is GAGVSQSPRYKVTKRGQDVALRCDPISGHVSLYWYRQALGQGPEFLTYFNYEAQQDKSGLPNDRFSAERPEGSISTLTIQRTEQRDSAMYRCASSGDAHSTDTQYFGPGTRLTVL.

V and J are TRBV5-4 and TRBJ2-7; the D gene is possibly TRBD1 (6 bases). The CDR3 totals 15 residues. Germline CDR1 reads SGHNT; CDR2 reads YYREEE (reference sequence). V was shortened by 2 bases and J by 2 bases, with 14 bases between the two germline ends. CDR3 DNA sequence: TGTGCCAGCAGCTTCGCTATCAGGGGAGCCTACGAGCAGTACTTC. Its translation is CASSFAIRGAYEQYF. The whole variable domain, remainder taken from reference TRBV5-4 and TRBJ2-7, is ETGVTQSPTHLIKTRGQQVTLRCSSQSGHNTVSWYQQALGQGPQFIFQYYREEENGRGNFPPRFSGLQFPNYSSELNVNALELDDSALYLCASSFAIRGAYEQYFGPGTRLTVT.

V and J are TRBV18 and TRBJ1-2; D remains unclear. Germline V CDR1 and CDR2: KGHSH, LQKENI. V was clipped by 6 bases and J by 3 bases, with 11 bases between them. The CDR3 sequence is 13 residues long. The CDR3 DNA follows: TGTGCCAGCTCTCAAACCCCGGACTATGGCTACACCTTC. It encodes CASSQTPDYGYTF.

The J gene is TRBJ2-3, the V gene TRBV30; 8 nucleotides align to TRBD1. V trimming: 7 bases; J trimming: 4 bases; junction bases outside the gene matches: 7. Germline V CDR1 and CDR2: GTSNPN, SVGIG (reference sequence). The CDR3 contains 13 residues. CDR3 nucleotides: TGTGCCTTGCCGACAGGGGACCCAGATACGCAGTATTTT. Protein product: CALPTGDPDTQYF.

The V and J genes are TRBV7-9 and TRBJ2-7, with TRBD2 matching over 9 bases. V shed 5 bases and J 3 bases; nucleotides not matched to a gene: 11. CDR1 is SEHNR and CDR2 is FQNEAQ in the germline V gene (reference sequence). The CDR3 sequence is 16 residues long. Written as DNA, the CDR3 is TGTGCCAGCAGCAAACCGGGACTAGCACCCTTCTACGAGCAGTACTTC. This encodes CASSKPGLAPFYEQYF.

The genes are TRBV9 and TRBJ2-5, with TRBD2 identical over 12 bases. The CDR3 is 17 residues long. Looked up from germline, CDR1 is SGDLS and CDR2 is YYNGEE. Unmatched junction bases numbered 8, after V lost 0 bases and J lost 5 bases. The DNA for the CDR3 is TGTGCCAGCAGCGTAGGGACTAGCGGGACCAGCAGGGAGACCCAGTACTTC. Amino acids: CASSVGTSGTSRETQYF. The full variable domain, rest sourced from reference TRBV9 and TRBJ2-5, is DSGVTQTPKHLITATGQRVTLRCSPRSGDLSVYWYQQSLDQGLQFLIQYYNGEERAKGNILERFSAQQFPDLHSELNLSSLELGDSALYFCASSVGTSGTSRETQYFGPGTRLLVL.

The rearrangement joins TRBV4-3 to TRBJ1-1; maybe TRBD1 (5 bases). The germline CDR1 and CDR2 sequences are LGHNA and YSLEER. The CDR3 has 15 amino acids. With 0 bases removed from V and 1 base from J, the gap between germline ends came to 9 bases. The CDR3 spells CASSQESQGNTEAFF. As DNA, the CDR3 is TGCGCCAGCAGCCAAGAATCGCAGGGGAACACTGAAGCTTTCTTT.

In this sample, this clone turned up once. This chain connects TRBV5-1 to TRBJ1-4; tentative D call: TRBD1 (6 bases). The V end lost 4 bases, the J end lost 3 bases, and 16 bases lay between the germline ends. The CDR3 length is 16 residues. Germline-derived CDR1 and CDR2 are SGHRS and YFSETQ. The CDR3 coding sequence is TGCGCCAGCAGCGTCAGACAGGTTCGGGCTAATGAAAAACTGTTTTTT. Amino acid sequence: CASSVRQVRANEKLFF. Filled out from reference TRBV5-1 and TRBJ1-4, the complete variable domain reads KAGVTQTPRYLIKTRGQQVTLSCSPISGHRSVSWYQQTPGQGLQFLFEYFSETQRNKGNFPGRFSGRQFSNSRSEMNVSTLELGDSALYLCASSVRQVRANEKLFFGSGTQLSVL.

Concerning this clone itself: The sample carries other DNA sequences with the same CDR3. V and J are TRBV30 and TRBJ1-5, with D unresolved. CDR1 is GTSNPN and CDR2 is SVGIG in the germline V gene (reference sequence). The CDR3 length is 14 residues. V lost 2 bases and J lost 2, with 10 bases in between. CDR3 coding DNA: TGTGCCTGGAGTCGCGGAATGGGCAATCAGCCCCAGCATTTT. Protein: CAWSRGMGNQPQHF.

The chain joins TRBV5-6 to TRBJ1-2; TRBD1 matches 10 bases. The CDR3 has 13 amino acids. The V gene end was trimmed by 4 bases and the J gene end by 7 bases; junction bases not matched to a gene: 4. Germline CDR1 is SGHDT and CDR2 is YYEEEE. The CDR3 reads CASSAGTGAGYTF. The DNA of the CDR3 is TGTGCCAGCAGCGCTGGGACAGGGGCTGGCTACACCTTC.

The rearrangement uses TRBV5-1 and TRBJ2-6; 8 nucleotides match TRBD1. V was clipped by 3 bases and J by 2 bases; unmatched bases: 7. This CDR3 spans 17 amino acids. Germline V CDR1 and CDR2: SGHRS, YFSETQ. The CDR3 coding sequence is TGCGCCAGCAGCTACGACAGGGGTCTGACTGGGGCCAACGTCCTGACTTTC. It specifies CASSYDRGLTGANVLTF.

V usage is TRBV12-5 and J usage is TRBJ2-1; 13 bases map to TRBD2. Germline trimming cut 0 bases from V and 7 bases from J; bases unmatched to any gene: 9. CDR1 and CDR2 from the germline V gene are LGHNT and FRNRAP. This CDR3 comprises 18 residues. The CDR3 DNA is TGTGCTAGTGGTTTGGTCGTGACTAGCGGGGGGCCGGGGAATGAGCAGTTCTTC. Translated: CASGLVVTSGGPGNEQFF.

V is TRBV4-3 and J is TRBJ2-1; 12 bases match TRBD2. With 1 base clipped from V and 6 bases from J, the junction kept 4 bases outside the gene matches. The CDR3 has 16 residues. Germline V gene data show CDR1 as LGHNA and CDR2 as YSLEER. This chain's CDR3 is CASSQAGTSGLNEQFF. CDR3 DNA: TGCGCCAGCAGCCAAGCTGGGACTAGCGGGCTCAATGAGCAGTTCTTC.

The chain is built from TRBV9 and TRBJ2-7; 14 nucleotides line up with TRBD2. The V gene's germline CDR1 is SGDLS and CDR2 YYNGEE. This CDR3 is built from 16 residues. Trimming cost V 4 bases and J 5 bases; bases outside gene matches: 8. CDR3 sequence reads: CASSPRTSGGRDEQYF. In DNA form, the CDR3 reads TGTGCCAGCAGCCCCCGGACTAGCGGGGGGAGGGACGAGCAGTACTTC.

The rearrangement uses TRBV19 and TRBJ2-2, with TRBD2 as a possible D gene (7 bases). Germline-derived CDR1 and CDR2 are LNHDA and SQIVND (reference sequence). Trimming left V 7 bases short and J 6 bases short, with 12 bases between. This CDR3 has 13 amino acids. CDR3 amino acids: CASTEGGSGELFF. CDR3 nucleotide sequence: TGTGCCAGTACGGAGGGGGGGTCCGGGGAGCTGTTTTTT. Full variable domain (rest looked up from reference TRBV19 and TRBJ2-2): DGGITQSPKYLFRKEGQNVTLSCEQNLNHDAMYWYRQDPGQGLRLIYYSQIVNDFQKGDIAEGYSVSREKKESFPLTVTSAQKNPTAFYLCASTEGGSGELFFGEGSRLTVL.

The chain carries TRBV14 and TRBJ1-6; D may be TRBD1 (5 bases). In germline, CDR1 is SGHDN, CDR2 FVKESK. This CDR3 comprises 15 residues. Between the trimmed V and J ends, which lost 1 base and 7 bases, there was a span of 11 bases. The CDR3 region has the DNA TGTGCCAGCAGCCAAGGCCAGGGCACCAATTCACCCCTCCACTTT. This sequence encodes CASSQGQGTNSPLHF.

This clone was picked up a small number of times. The chain links TRBV5-6 to TRBJ1-1; 8 bases line up with TRBD1. The V and J ends lost 4 bases and 2 bases, in that order; junction bases with no gene match: 4. Germline assignment: CDR1 SGHDT and CDR2 YYEEEE. The CDR3 loop spans 14 amino acids. The CDR3, as DNA: TGTGCCAGCAGCCGGGACAGGATCAACACTGAAGCTTTCTTT. Translated: CASSRDRINTEAFF.

This clone has a handful of counts. The J gene is TRBJ1-1, the V gene TRBV6-2 or TRBV6-3; D is unresolved. The CDR3 has 13 residues. Germline values: CDR1 MNHEY, CDR2 SVGEGT. V lost 6 bases to trimming and J lost 6 bases, with 14 bases between them. Written as DNA, the CDR3 is TGTGCCAGCAGCCCACTATACGACGCTGAAGCTTTCTTT. Protein: CASSPLYDAEAFF.

V and J are TRBV5-4 and TRBJ1-5; a possible D gene is TRBD1 (6 bases). The V gene lost 2 bases and the J gene lost 7 bases, with 10 bases spanning the gap. Germline V gene lookup returns CDR1 SGHNT and CDR2 YYREEE (reference sequence). This CDR3 has 13 amino acids. The CDR3 DNA is TGTGCCAGCAGCTTTGGGGGCTCCCAGCCCCAGCATTTT. It specifies CASSFGGSQPQHF.

V gene TRBV18 combines with J gene TRBJ1-4; perhaps TRBD1 as D (6 bases). The V end was cut by 8 bases, the J end by 3 bases, with 10 bases between. This CDR3 contains 13 residues. The germline V gene encodes CDR1 KGHSH and CDR2 LQKENI. The CDR3 region is CASRRGPNEKLFF. The CDR3 DNA sequence: TGTGCCAGCCGGCGGGGGCCTAATGAAAAACTGTTTTTT.

The chain links TRBV2 to TRBJ2-7; the match to TRBD1 covers 9 bases. Germline CDR1 is SNHLY and CDR2 is FYNNEI. V lost 3 bases and J lost 4; bases outside the gene matches: 7. The CDR3 has 15 residues. The CDR3 DNA reads as TGTGCCAGCAGTGATCTGGGACAGGGACGGTACGAGCAGTACTTC. It specifies CASSDLGQGRYEQYF. Looking up the rest from reference TRBV2 and TRBJ2-7 gives the full variable domain: EPEVTQTPSHQVTQMGQEVILRCVPISNHLYFYWYRQILGQKVEFLVSFYNNEISEKSEIFDDQFSVERPDGSNFTLKIRSTKLEDSAMYFCASSDLGQGRYEQYFGPGTRLTVT.